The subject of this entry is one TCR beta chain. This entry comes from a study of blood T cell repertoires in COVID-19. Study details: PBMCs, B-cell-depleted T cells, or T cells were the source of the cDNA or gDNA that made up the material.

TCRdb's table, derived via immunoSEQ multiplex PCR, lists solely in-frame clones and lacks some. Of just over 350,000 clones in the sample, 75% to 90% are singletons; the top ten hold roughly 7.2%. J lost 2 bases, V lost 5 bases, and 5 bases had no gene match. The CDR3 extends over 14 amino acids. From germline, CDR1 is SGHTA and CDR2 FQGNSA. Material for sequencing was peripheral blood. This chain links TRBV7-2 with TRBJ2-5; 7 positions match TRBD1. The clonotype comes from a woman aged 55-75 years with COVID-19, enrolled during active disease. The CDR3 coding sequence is TGTGCCAGCAGCGTTAACAGGGGTCAAGAGACCCAGTACTTC. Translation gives CASSVNRGQETQYF.